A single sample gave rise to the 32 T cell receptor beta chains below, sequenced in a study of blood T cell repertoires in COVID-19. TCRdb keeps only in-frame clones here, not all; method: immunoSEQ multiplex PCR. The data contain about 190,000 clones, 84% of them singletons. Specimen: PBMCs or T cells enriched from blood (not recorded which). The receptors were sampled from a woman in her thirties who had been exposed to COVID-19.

The CDR3 DNA sequence: TGTGCCAGCAGTCTAACCGGGACAGGGTCTGAGCAGTTCTTC. Translating it yields CASSLTGTGSEQFF. The chain links TRBV27 to TRBJ2-1, with 9 bases lining up with TRBD1. Germline lookup yields CDR1 MNHEY and CDR2 SMNVEV (reference sequence). The J segment lost 9 bases and the V segment lost 5 bases, leaving 8 bases of the junction unmatched. This CDR3 has 14 amino acids.

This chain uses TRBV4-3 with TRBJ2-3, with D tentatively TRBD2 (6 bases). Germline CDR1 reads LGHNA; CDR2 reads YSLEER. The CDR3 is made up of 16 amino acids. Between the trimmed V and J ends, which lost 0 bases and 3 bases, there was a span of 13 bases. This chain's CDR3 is CASSQDLGAGTDTQYF. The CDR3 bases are TGCGCCAGCAGCCAAGATCTAGGGGCGGGAACAGATACGCAGTATTTT.

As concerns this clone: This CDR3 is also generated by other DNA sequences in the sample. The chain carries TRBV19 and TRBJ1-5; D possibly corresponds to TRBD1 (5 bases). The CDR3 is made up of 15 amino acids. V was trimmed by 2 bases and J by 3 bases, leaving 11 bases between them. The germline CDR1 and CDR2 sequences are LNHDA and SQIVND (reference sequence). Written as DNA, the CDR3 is TGTGCCAGTAGTATAAGCGCAGGGTCCAATCAGCCCCAGCATTTT. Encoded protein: CASSISAGSNQPQHF. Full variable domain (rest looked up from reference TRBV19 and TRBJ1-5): DGGITQSPKYLFRKEGQNVTLSCEQNLNHDAMYWYRQDPGQGLRLIYYSQIVNDFQKGDIAEGYSVSREKKESFPLTVTSAQKNPTAFYLCASSISAGSNQPQHFGDGTRLSIL.

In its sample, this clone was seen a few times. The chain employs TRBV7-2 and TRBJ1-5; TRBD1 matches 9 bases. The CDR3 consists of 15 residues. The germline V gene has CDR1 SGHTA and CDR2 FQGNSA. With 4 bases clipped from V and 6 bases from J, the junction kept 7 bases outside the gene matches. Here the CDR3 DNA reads TGTGCCAGCAGCTCAGGACAGGGGAAGGGTCAGCCCCAGCATTTT. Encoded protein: CASSSGQGKGQPQHF.

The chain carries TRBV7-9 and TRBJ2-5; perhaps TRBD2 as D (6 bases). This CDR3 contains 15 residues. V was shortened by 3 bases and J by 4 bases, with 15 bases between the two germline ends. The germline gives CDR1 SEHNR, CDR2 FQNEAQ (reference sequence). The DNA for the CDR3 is TGTGCCAGCAGCTTTCCTCGGAGGGTAGGAGAGACCCAGTACTTC. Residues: CASSFPRRVGETQYF. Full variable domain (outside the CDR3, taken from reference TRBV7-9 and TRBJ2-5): DTGVSQNPRHKITKRGQNVTFRCDPISEHNRLYWYRQTLGQGPEFLTYFQNEAQLEKSRLLSDRFSAERPKGSFSTLEIQRTEQGDSAMYLCASSFPRRVGETQYFGPGTRLLVL.

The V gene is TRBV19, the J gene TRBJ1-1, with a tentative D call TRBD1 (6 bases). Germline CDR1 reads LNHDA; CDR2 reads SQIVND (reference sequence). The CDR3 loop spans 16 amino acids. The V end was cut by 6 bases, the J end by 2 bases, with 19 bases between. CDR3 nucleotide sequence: TGTGCCAGTAGCGGGACATTCGACCCCCGTAACACTGAAGCTTTCTTT. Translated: CASSGTFDPRNTEAFF.

The CDR3: CASSPGTGDMNTEAFF. DNA for the CDR3: TGCGCCAGCAGCCCCGGGACAGGGGATATGAACACTGAAGCTTTCTTT. This chain joins TRBV10-1 and TRBJ1-1, with TRBD1 matching over 10 bases. The germline CDR1 and CDR2 sequences are WNHNN and SYGVQD (reference sequence). The ends lost 6 bases at V and 0 bases at J; junction bases unmatched: 7. The CDR3 loop spans 16 amino acids.

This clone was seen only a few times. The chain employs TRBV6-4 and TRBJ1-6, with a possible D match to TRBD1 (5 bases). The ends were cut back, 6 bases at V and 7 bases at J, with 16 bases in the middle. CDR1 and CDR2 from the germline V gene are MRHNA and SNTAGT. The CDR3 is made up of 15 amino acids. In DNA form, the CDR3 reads TGTGCCAGCAGGACACAAGGGGCGGCAAATTCACCCCTCCACTTT. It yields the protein CASRTQGAANSPLHF.

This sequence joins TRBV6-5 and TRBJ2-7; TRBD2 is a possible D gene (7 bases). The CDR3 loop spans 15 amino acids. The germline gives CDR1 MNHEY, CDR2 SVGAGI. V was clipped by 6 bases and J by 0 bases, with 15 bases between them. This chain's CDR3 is CASSLGGVRSYEQYF. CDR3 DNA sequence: TGTGCCAGCAGCCTAGGGGGGGTCCGCTCCTACGAGCAGTACTTC.

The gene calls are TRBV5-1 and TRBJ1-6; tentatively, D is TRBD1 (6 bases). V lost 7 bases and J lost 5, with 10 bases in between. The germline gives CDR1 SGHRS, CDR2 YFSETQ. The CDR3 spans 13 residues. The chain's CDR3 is CASSDRNNSPLHF. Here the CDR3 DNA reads TGCGCCAGCTCCGACAGGAATAATTCACCCCTCCACTTT. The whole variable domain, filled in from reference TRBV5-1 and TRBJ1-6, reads KAGVTQTPRYLIKTRGQQVTLSCSPISGHRSVSWYQQTPGQGLQFLFEYFSETQRNKGNFPGRFSGRQFSNSRSEMNVSTLELGDSALYLCASSDRNNSPLHFGNGTRLTVT.

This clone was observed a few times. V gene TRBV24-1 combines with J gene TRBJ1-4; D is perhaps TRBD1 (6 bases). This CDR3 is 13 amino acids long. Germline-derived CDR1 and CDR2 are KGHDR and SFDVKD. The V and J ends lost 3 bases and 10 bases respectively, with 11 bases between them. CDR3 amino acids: CATSDGQSGKLFF. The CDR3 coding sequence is TGTGCCACCAGTGATGGACAGAGCGGAAAACTGTTTTTT.

The CDR3 loop reads CASSGKGSSGGYTF. The CDR3 DNA reads as TGTGCCAGCAGTGGAAAGGGGTCCTCTGGTGGCTACACCTTC. V gene TRBV2 combines with J gene TRBJ1-2, with a tentative D call TRBD1 (5 bases). CDR1 SNHLY and CDR2 FYNNEI come from the germline V gene. The V gene lost 4 bases and the J gene lost 7 bases, with 16 bases spanning the gap. The CDR3 runs 14 residues.

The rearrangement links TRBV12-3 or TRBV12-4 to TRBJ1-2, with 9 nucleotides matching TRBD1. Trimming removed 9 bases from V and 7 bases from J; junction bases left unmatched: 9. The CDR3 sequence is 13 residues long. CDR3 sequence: CASSLQGARGYTF. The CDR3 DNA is TGTGCCAGTTCCTTACAGGGGGCGCGTGGCTACACCTTC.

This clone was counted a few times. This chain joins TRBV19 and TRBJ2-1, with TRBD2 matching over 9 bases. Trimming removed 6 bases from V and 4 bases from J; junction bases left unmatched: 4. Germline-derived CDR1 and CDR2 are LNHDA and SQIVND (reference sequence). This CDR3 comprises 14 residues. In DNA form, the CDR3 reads TGTGCCAGTAGGAGCGGGGGGTTGTACAATGAGCAGTTCTTC. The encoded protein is CASRSGGLYNEQFF.

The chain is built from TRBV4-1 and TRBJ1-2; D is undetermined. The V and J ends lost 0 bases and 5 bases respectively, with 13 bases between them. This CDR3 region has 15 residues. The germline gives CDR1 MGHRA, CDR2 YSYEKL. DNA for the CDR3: TGCGCCAGCAGCCAAGATAACAGAGACCATTATGGCTACACCTTC. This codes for CASSQDNRDHYGYTF.

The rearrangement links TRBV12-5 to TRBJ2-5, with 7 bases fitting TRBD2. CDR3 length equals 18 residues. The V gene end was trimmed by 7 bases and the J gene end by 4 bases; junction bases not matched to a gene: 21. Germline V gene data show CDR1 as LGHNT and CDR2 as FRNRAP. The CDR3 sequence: CASDFRGSSGGMGETQYF. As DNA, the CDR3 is TGTGCTAGTGATTTTAGGGGTTCTTCGGGGGGTATGGGAGAGACCCAGTACTTC. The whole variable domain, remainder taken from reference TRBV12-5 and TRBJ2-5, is DARVTQTPRHKVTEMGQEVTMRCQPILGHNTVFWYRQTMMQGLELLAYFRNRAPLDDSGMPKDRFSAEMPDATLATLKIQPSEPRDSAVYFCASDFRGSSGGMGETQYFGPGTRLLVL.

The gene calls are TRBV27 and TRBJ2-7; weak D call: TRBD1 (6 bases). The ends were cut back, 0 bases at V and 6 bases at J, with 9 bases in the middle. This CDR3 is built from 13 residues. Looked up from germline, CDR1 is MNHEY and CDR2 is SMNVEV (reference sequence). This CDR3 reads CASSLSRGTEQYF. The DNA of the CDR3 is TGTGCCAGCAGTTTATCGAGGGGGACCGAGCAGTACTTC.

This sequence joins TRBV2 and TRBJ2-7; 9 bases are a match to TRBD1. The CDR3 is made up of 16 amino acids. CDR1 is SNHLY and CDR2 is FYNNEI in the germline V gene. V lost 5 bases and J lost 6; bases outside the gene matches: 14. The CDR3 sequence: CASSPTGGAGTGEQYF. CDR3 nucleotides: TGTGCCAGCAGTCCAACAGGGGGCGCGGGAACTGGCGAGCAGTACTTC.

Here the CDR3 reads CASSQETTGEETQYF. The DNA of the CDR3 is TGCGCCAGCAGCCAAGAAACTACAGGGGAGGAGACCCAGTACTTC. The chain has TRBV4-3 and TRBJ2-5; 7 nucleotides line up with TRBD1. The V segment lost 0 bases and the J segment 5 bases; nucleotides outside the gene matches: 6. Germline CDR1 is LGHNA and CDR2 is YSLEER. The CDR3 is 15 amino acids.

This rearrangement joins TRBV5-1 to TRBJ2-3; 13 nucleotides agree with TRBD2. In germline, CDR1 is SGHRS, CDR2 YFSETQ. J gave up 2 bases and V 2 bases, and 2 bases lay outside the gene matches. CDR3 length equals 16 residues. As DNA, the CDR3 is TGCGCCAGCAGCTTAGGACTAGCGGGGGTCACAGATACGCAGTATTTT. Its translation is CASSLGLAGVTDTQYF.

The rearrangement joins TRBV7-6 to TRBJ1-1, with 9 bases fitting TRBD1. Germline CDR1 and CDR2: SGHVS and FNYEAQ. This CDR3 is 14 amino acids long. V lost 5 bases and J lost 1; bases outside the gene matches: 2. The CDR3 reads CASSMGQGNTEAFF. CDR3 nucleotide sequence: TGTGCCAGCAGCATGGGACAGGGGAACACTGAAGCTTTCTTT.

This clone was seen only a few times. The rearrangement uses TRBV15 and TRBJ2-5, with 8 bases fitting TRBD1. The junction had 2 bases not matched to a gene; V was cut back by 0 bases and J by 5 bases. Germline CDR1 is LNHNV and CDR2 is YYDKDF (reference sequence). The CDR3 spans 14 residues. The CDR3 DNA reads TGTGCCACCAGCAGAGACAGGGGGCCGGAGACCCAGTACTTC. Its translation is CATSRDRGPETQYF.

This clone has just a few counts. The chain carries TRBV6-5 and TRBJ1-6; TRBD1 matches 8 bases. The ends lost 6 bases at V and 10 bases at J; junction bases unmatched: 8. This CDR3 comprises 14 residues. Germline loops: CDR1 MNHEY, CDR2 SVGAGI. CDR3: CASRNPDRDSPLHF. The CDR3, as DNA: TGTGCCAGCAGGAACCCGGACAGGGACTCACCCCTCCACTTT.

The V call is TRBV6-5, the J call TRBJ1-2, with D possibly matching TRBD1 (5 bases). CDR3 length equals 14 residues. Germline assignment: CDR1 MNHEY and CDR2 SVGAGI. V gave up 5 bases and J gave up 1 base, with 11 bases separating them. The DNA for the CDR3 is TGTGCCAGCAGTCCCGGGGGAGGTAACTATGGCTACACCTTC. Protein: CASSPGGGNYGYTF.

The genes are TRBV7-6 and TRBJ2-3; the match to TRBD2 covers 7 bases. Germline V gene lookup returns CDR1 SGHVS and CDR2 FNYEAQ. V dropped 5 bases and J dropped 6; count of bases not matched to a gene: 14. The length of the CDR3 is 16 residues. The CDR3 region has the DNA TGTGCCAGCAGCCTCACTACTAGCGTAAGGGATGATACGCAGTATTTT. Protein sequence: CASSLTTSVRDDTQYF.

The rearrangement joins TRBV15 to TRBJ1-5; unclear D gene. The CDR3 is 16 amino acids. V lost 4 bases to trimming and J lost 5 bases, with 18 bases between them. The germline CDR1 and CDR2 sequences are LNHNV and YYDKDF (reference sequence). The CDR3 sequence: CATSTLSAALYQPQHF. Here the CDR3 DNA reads TGTGCCACCAGCACCTTATCCGCAGCGTTATATCAGCCCCAGCATTTT. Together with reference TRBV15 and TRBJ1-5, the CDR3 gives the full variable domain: DAMVIQNPRYQVTQFGKPVTLSCSQTLNHNVMYWYQQKSSQAPKLLFHYYDKDFNNEADTPDNFQSRRPNTSFCFLDIRSPGLGDTAMYLCATSTLSAALYQPQHFGDGTRLSIL.

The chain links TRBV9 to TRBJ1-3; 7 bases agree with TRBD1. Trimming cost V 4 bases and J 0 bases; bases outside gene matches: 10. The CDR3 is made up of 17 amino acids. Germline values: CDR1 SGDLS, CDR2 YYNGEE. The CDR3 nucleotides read TGTGCCAGCAGCTTTCCCCGGGACAGTGTCTCTGGAAACACCATATATTTT. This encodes CASSFPRDSVSGNTIYF.

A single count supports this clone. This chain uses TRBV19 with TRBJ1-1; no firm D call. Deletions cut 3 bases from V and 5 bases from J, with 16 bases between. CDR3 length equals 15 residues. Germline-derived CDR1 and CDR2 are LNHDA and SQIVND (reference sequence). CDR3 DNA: TGTGCCAGTAGTATTGGCTTCTCCCCTAGAACTGAAGCTTTCTTT. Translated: CASSIGFSPRTEAFF. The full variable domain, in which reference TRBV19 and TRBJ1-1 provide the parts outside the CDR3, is DGGITQSPKYLFRKEGQNVTLSCEQNLNHDAMYWYRQDPGQGLRLIYYSQIVNDFQKGDIAEGYSVSREKKESFPLTVTSAQKNPTAFYLCASSIGFSPRTEAFFGQGTRLTVV.

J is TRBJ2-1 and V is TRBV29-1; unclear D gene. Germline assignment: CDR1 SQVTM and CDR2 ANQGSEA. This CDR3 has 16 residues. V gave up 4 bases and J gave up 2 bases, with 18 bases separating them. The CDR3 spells CSVATADGMTYNEQFF. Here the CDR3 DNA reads TGCAGCGTTGCTACAGCCGACGGAATGACCTACAATGAGCAGTTCTTC.

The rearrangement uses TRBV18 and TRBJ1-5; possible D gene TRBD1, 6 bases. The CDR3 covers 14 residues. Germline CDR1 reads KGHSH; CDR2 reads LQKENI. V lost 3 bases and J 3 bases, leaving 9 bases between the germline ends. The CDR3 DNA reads TGTGCCAGCTCACCGGCAGGGGACAATCAGCCCCAGCATTTT. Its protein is CASSPAGDNQPQHF.

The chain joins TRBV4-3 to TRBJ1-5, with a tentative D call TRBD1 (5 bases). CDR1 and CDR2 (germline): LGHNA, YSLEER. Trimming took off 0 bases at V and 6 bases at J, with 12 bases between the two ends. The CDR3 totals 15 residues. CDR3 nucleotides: TGCGCCAGCAGCCAAGATGGAGGGGCGGGTCAGCCCCAGCATTTT. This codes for CASSQDGGAGQPQHF.

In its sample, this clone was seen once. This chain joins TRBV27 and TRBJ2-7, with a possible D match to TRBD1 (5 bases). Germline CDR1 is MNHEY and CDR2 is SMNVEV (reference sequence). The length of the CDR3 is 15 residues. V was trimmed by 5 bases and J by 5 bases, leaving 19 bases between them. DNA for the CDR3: TGTGCCAGCAGTCCCTCAGGGATAGGCAACAACGAGCAGTACTTC. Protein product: CASSPSGIGNNEQYF.